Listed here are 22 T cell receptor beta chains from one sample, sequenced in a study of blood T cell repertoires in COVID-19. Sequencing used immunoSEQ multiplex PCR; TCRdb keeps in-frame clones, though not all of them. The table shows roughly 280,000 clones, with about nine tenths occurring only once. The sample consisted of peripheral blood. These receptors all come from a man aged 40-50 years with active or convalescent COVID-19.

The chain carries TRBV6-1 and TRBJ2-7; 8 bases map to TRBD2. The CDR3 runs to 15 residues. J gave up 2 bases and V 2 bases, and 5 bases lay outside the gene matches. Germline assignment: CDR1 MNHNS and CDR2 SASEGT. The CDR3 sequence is CASSEPGGTPYEQYF. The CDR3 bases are TGTGCCAGCAGTGAACCGGGAGGGACTCCCTACGAGCAGTACTTC.

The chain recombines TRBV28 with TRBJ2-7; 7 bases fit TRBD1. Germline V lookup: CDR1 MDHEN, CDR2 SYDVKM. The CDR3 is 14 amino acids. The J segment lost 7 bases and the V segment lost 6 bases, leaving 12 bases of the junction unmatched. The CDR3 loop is CASSLPPGQSEQYF. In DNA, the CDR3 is TGTGCCAGCAGCCTCCCGCCGGGACAGTCGGAGCAGTACTTC.

The CDR3 bases are TGTGCCAGCAGTTTAGGGAGATACGGAAAACTGTTTTTT. As protein: CASSLGRYGKLFF. The chain employs TRBV12-3 or TRBV12-4 and TRBJ1-4; no clear D gene. This CDR3 comprises 13 residues. Trimming removed 1 base at V and 10 bases at J, with 10 bases between.

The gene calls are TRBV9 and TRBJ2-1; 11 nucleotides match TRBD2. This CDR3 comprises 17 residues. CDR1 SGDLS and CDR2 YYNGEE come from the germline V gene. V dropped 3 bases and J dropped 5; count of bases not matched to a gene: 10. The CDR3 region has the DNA TGTGCCAGCAGCGATACTAGCGGGAGCGGGAAAGACAATGAGCAGTTCTTC. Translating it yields CASSDTSGSGKDNEQFF.

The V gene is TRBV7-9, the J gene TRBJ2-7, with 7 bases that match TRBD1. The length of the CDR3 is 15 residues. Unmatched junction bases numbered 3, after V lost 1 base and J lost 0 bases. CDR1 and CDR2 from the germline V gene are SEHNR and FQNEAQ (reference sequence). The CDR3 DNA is TGTGCCAGCAGCTTAGAGGACAGGCCCTCCTACGAGCAGTACTTC. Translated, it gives CASSLEDRPSYEQYF.

The CDR3 here is CASSYRAGDGQPQHF. The CDR3 region has the DNA TGTGCCAGCAGTTACAGGGCGGGAGACGGTCAGCCCCAGCATTTT. The chain couples TRBV27 to TRBJ1-5; the D gene is possibly TRBD1 (6 bases). The V gene lost 4 bases and the J gene lost 6 bases, with 16 bases spanning the gap. Germline CDR1 reads MNHEY; CDR2 reads SMNVEV (reference sequence). The CDR3 contains 15 residues.

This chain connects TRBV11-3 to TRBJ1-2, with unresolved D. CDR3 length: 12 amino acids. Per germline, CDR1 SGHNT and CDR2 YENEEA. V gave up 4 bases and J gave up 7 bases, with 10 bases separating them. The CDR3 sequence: CASSSARGGYTF. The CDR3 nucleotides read TGTGCCAGCAGCTCTGCGCGTGGTGGCTACACCTTC.

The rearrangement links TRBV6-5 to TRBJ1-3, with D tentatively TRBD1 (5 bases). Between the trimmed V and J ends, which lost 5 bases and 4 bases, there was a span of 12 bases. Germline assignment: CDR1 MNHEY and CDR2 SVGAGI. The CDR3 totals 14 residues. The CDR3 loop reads CASSNNRPGNTIYF. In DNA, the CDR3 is TGTGCCAGCAGTAATAACAGGCCCGGAAACACCATATATTTT.

CDR3 protein: CASSWEGSLNTEAFF. CDR3 in DNA: TGTGCCAGCAGCTGGGAGGGTTCATTGAACACTGAAGCTTTCTTT. The rearrangement uses TRBV11-1 and TRBJ1-1; D gene unclear. The CDR3 length is 15 residues. V lost 4 bases and J 0 bases, leaving 12 bases between the germline ends. CDR1 and CDR2 (germline): SGHAT, FQDESV (reference sequence).

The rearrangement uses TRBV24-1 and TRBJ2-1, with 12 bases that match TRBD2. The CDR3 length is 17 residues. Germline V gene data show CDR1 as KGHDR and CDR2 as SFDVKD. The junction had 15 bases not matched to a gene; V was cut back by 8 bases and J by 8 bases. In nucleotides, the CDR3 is TGTGCCACCAAGGGAGGCACGGGAACTAGCGGGAGGTATGAGCAGTTCTTC. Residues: CATKGGTGTSGRYEQFF.

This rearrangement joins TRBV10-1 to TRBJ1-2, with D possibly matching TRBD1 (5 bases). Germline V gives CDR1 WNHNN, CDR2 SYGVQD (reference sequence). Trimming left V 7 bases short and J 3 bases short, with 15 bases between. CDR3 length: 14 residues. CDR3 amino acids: CASTRQGADYGYTF. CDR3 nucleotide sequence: TGCGCCAGCACCCGGCAAGGGGCGGACTATGGCTACACCTTC.

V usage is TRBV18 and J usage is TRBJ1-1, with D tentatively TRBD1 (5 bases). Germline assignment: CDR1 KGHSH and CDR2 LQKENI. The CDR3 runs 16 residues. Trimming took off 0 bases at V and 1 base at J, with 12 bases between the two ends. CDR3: CASSPPSSGENTEAFF. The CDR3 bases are TGTGCCAGCTCACCACCATCATCGGGGGAGAACACTGAAGCTTTCTTT.

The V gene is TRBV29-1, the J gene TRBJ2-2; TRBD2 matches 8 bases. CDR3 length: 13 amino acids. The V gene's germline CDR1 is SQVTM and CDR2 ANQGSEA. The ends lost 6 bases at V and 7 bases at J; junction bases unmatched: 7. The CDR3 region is CSVLLAVNGELFF. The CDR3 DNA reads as TGCAGCGTCTTACTAGCGGTTAACGGGGAGCTGTTTTTT.

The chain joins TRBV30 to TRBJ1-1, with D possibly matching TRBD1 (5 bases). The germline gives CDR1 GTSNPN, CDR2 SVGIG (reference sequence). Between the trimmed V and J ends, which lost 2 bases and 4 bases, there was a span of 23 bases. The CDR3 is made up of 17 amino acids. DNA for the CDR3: TGTGCCTGGAGTACTACCTTAATCAGGGCGGACGGCACTGAAGCTTTCTTT. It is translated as CAWSTTLIRADGTEAFF. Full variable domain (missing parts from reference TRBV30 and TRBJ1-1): SQTIHQWPATLVQPVGSPLSLECTVEGTSNPNLYWYRQAAGRGLQLLFYSVGIGQISSEVPQNLSASRPQDRQFILSSKKLLLSDSGFYLCAWSTTLIRADGTEAFFGQGTRLTVV.

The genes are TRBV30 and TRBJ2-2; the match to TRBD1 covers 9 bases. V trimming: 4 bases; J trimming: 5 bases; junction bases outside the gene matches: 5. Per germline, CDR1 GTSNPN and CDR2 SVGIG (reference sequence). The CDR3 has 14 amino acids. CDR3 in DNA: TGTGCCTGGATGGGACAGGGTTGGACCGGGGAGCTGTTTTTT. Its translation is CAWMGQGWTGELFF.

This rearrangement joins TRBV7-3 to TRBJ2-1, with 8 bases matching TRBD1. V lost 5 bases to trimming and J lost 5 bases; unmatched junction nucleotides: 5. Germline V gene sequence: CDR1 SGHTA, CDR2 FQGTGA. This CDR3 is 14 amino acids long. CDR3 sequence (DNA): TGTGCCAGCAGCCCCGGGACAGGAGACAATGAGCAGTTCTTC. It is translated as CASSPGTGDNEQFF.

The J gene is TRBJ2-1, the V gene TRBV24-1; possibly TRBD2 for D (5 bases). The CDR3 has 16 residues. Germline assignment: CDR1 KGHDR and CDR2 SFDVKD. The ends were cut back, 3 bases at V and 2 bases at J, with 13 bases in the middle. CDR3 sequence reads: CATSDPGISAYNEQFF. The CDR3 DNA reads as TGTGCCACCAGTGATCCCGGGATCTCGGCCTACAATGAGCAGTTCTTC.

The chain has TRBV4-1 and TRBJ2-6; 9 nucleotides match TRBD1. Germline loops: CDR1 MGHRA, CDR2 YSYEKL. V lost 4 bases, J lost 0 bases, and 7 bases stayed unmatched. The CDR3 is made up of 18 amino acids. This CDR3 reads CASSPPDRGSSGANVLTF. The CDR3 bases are TGCGCCAGCAGCCCCCCCGACAGGGGGAGCTCTGGGGCCAACGTCCTGACTTTC.

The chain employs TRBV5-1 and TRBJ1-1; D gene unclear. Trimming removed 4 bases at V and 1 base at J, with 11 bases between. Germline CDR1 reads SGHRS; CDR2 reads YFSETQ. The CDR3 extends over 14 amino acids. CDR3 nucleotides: TGCGCCAGCAGCGCCCTAGGAGAGAACACTGAAGCTTTCTTT. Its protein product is CASSALGENTEAFF.

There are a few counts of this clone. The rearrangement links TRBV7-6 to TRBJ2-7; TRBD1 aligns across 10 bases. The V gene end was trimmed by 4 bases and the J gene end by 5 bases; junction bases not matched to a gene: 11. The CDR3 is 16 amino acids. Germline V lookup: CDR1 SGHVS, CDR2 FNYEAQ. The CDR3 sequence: CASSSRARTGGNEQYF. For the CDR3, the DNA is TGTGCCAGCAGCTCAAGGGCTCGGACAGGGGGAAACGAGCAGTACTTC.

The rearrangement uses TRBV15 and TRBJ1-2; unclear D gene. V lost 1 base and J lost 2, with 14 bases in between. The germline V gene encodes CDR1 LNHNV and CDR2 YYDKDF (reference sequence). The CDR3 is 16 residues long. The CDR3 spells CATSRGPFESNYGYTF. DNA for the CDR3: TGTGCCACCAGCAGAGGCCCCTTCGAGAGCAACTATGGCTACACCTTC.

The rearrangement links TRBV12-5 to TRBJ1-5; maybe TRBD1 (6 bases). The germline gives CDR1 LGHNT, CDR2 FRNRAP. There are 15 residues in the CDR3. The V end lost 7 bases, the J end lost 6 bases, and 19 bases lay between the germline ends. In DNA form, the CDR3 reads TGTGCTAGTGCCGACCCCCAGGGGTACGTTCAGCCCCAGCATTTT. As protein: CASADPQGYVQPQHF.